This T cell receptor beta chain was found in a study of T-cell memory formation after mild COVID-19. As for the study in general: TCR clustering was largely donor specific. Study results and caveats: Clones that contracted clustered mainly in CM and EM if CD4+ and in EMRA if CD8+.

TCRdb re-analysed the 5' RACE reads in MiXCR, keeping a single row per CDR3 protein. The data hold under 300,000 distinct CDR3 sequences, with approximately 9% observed a single time. Germline values: CDR1 SGHTA, CDR2 FQGNSA. This CDR3 spans 15 amino acids. V was trimmed by 1 base and J by 5 bases, leaving 11 bases between them. This clonotype turned up a few times. Its antigen is as yet unknown. The sequence derives from a man aged 18 to 30 who had mild COVID-19 (a few samples of this study predate the infection). Cell type and time point are not known. V gene TRBV7-2 combines with J gene TRBJ2-2; D unresolved. Sample: PBMCs or a T cell subset sorted from them (not recorded which). CDR3 residues: CASSLVVGITGELFF. The CDR3 coding sequence is TGTGCCAGCAGCTTAGTAGTGGGAATAACCGGGGAGCTGTTTTTT. The entire variable domain, with the rest obtained from reference TRBV7-2 and TRBJ2-2, is as follows: GAGVSQSPSNKVTEKGKDVELRCDPISGHTALYWYRQSLGQGLEFLIYFQGNSAPDKSGLPSDRFSAERTGGSVSTLTIQRTQQEDSAVYLCASSLVVGITGELFFGEGSRLTVL.